These 28 T cell receptor beta chains originate from one sample sequenced in a study of cytomegalovirus exposure and HLA in healthy donors (dated by TCRdb to about 2017). Libraries were constructed by the immunoSEQ multiplex PCR assay. A mixture of 60 forward primers for TCR Vbeta segments and 13 reverse primers for TCR Jbeta segments was used in the multiplex PCR. TCRdb obtained this table from immuneACCESS and retained in-frame rearrangements with V and J assigned. These tables miss some clones; where compared with another copy, unresolved V genes account for less than half of the shortfall, and the remainder is unexplained. This sample holds over 70,000 clones; roughly 74% were observed only once. The ten largest account for roughly 11% of the sample. The sequenced sample consisted of PBMCs. The source of these receptors is a human donor in good health.

The rearrangement joins TRBV5-6 to TRBJ2-5; D is unresolved. V was pared by 2 bases and J by 5 bases, with 4 bases between. The CDR3 has 11 amino acids. Germline lookup yields CDR1 SGHDT and CDR2 YYEEEE. In nucleotides, the CDR3 is TGTGCCAGCAGCTTACGGGAGACCCAGTACTTC. This encodes CASSLRETQYF.

V and J are TRBV28 and TRBJ2-3, with 7 bases identical to TRBD1. The V segment lost 2 bases and the J segment 3 bases; nucleotides outside the gene matches: 5. This CDR3 contains 15 residues. In germline, CDR1 is MDHEN, CDR2 SYDVKM. The CDR3 DNA reads TGTGCCAGCAGTTTAGGGCAGGGGGTTACAGATACGCAGTATTTT. Protein: CASSLGQGVTDTQYF.

This clone has a handful of counts. The chain joins TRBV9 to TRBJ2-1; D is perhaps TRBD2 (5 bases). The V end lost 0 bases, the J end lost 8 bases, and 9 bases lay between the germline ends. The CDR3 consists of 13 residues. From germline, CDR1 is SGDLS and CDR2 YYNGEE. The CDR3 reads CASSVAVEDEQFF. For the CDR3, the DNA is TGTGCCAGCAGCGTAGCGGTGGAGGATGAGCAGTTCTTC.

The rearrangement links TRBV19 to TRBJ1-1; the D gene is possibly TRBD1 (5 bases). The CDR3 is made up of 13 amino acids. Germline V gene data show CDR1 as LNHDA and CDR2 as SQIVND (reference sequence). With 6 bases removed from V and 1 base from J, the gap between germline ends came to 9 bases. The CDR3 sequence: CASRRQWNTEAFF. In DNA form, the CDR3 reads TGTGCCAGTAGGCGACAGTGGAACACTGAAGCTTTCTTT.

This chain joins TRBV6-1 and TRBJ1-1, with 9 bases that match TRBD1. The CDR3 has 14 residues. The germline CDR1 and CDR2 sequences are MNHNS and SASEGT. The trim removed 6 bases at V and 5 bases at J, leaving 7 bases unmatched. In nucleotides, the CDR3 is TGTGCCAGCAGCCAGGGACAGGGAGGTACTGAAGCTTTCTTT. Translation gives CASSQGQGGTEAFF.

As for this clone: At the DNA level, this CDR3 is encoded by other sequences in the same sample as well. The V gene is TRBV7-9, the J gene TRBJ1-3; D is unresolved. This CDR3 region has 13 residues. Germline V gene data show CDR1 as SEHNR and CDR2 as FQNEAQ (reference sequence). Trimming left V 1 base short and J 4 bases short, with 5 bases between. CDR3 protein: CASSLGEGNTIYF. The CDR3 DNA reads TGTGCCAGCAGCTTAGGAGAAGGAAACACCATATATTTT. Using reference TRBV7-9 and TRBJ1-3 for the parts outside the CDR3, the full variable domain is DTGVSQNPRHKITKRGQNVTFRCDPISEHNRLYWYRQTLGQGPEFLTYFQNEAQLEKSRLLSDRFSAERPKGSFSTLEIQRTEQGDSAMYLCASSLGEGNTIYFGEGSWLTVV.

The V and J genes are TRBV11-3 and TRBJ2-3, with 11 bases that match TRBD2. Germline CDR1 and CDR2: SGHNT and YENEEA. The V and J ends lost 4 bases and 5 bases, in that order; junction bases with no gene match: 2. The CDR3 consists of 14 residues. CDR3 in DNA: TGTGCCAGCAGCTCTGGGACTAGCGGAGATACGCAGTATTTT. Amino acids: CASSSGTSGDTQYF.

V and J are TRBV5-1 and TRBJ1-1; 12 positions agree with TRBD1. The CDR3 extends over 16 amino acids. Germline values: CDR1 SGHRS, CDR2 YFSETQ. The V and J ends lost 4 bases and 5 bases, in that order; junction bases with no gene match: 9. In DNA, the CDR3 is TGCGCCAGCAGCGGGGACAGGGGGCGCCGAGGGACTGAAGCTTTCTTT. This gives the protein CASSGDRGRRGTEAFF.

This chain connects TRBV5-1 to TRBJ1-2; D is undetermined. Germline-derived CDR1 and CDR2 are SGHRS and YFSETQ. Trimming took 0 bases from V and 4 from J, leaving 4 bases between them. CDR3 length equals 12 residues. CDR3 coding DNA: TGCGCCAGCAGCTTGGACAGCTATGGCTACACCTTC. Its translation is CASSLDSYGYTF.

The chain couples TRBV6-5 to TRBJ2-3, with a possible D match to TRBD2 (6 bases). The CDR3 has 14 amino acids. V shed 8 bases and J shed 0 bases, with 12 bases lying between them. CDR1 is MNHEY, CDR2 SVGAGI, per germline. The CDR3 sequence: CASGGSSSTDTQYF. As DNA, the CDR3 is TGTGCCAGCGGGGGGAGCAGTAGCACAGATACGCAGTATTTT.

This chain connects TRBV28 to TRBJ2-5; 7 nucleotides agree with TRBD1. V trimming: 5 bases; J trimming: 4 bases; junction bases outside the gene matches: 10. The CDR3 runs 15 residues. Germline V gene lookup returns CDR1 MDHEN and CDR2 SYDVKM. The CDR3 reads CASSTHVTGRETQYF. The CDR3 DNA reads as TGTGCCAGCAGTACACACGTGACAGGGAGAGAGACCCAGTACTTC.

This clone was counted once. The J gene is TRBJ2-3, the V gene TRBV9, with 10 positions matching TRBD1. This CDR3 is 15 amino acids long. Trimming at V came to 4 bases and at J to 3 bases, leaving 5 bases not matched to a gene. Looked up from germline, CDR1 is SGDLS and CDR2 is YYNGEE. CDR3 amino acids: CASSPWDRGTDTQYF. The CDR3 nucleotides read TGTGCCAGCAGCCCATGGGACAGGGGAACAGATACGCAGTATTTT.

The chain joins TRBV9 to TRBJ1-1; D gene unclear. V lost 4 bases, J lost 2 bases, and 15 bases lay in between. The CDR3 runs to 15 residues. In germline, CDR1 is SGDLS, CDR2 YYNGEE. Written as DNA, the CDR3 is TGTGCCAGCAGCTATAACGGGAGAGCTAACACTGAAGCTTTCTTT. It encodes CASSYNGRANTEAFF. Looking up the rest from reference TRBV9 and TRBJ1-1 gives the full variable domain: DSGVTQTPKHLITATGQRVTLRCSPRSGDLSVYWYQQSLDQGLQFLIQYYNGEERAKGNILERFSAQQFPDLHSELNLSSLELGDSALYFCASSYNGRANTEAFFGQGTRLTVV.

The CDR3 sequence is CASSIRRGTNYGYTF. CDR3 DNA: TGTGCCAGTAGTATTCGGAGGGGAACTAACTATGGCTACACCTTC. V gene TRBV19 combines with J gene TRBJ1-2, with D possibly matching TRBD1 (5 bases). Germline CDR1 reads LNHDA; CDR2 reads SQIVND (reference sequence). The V and J ends lost 3 bases and 0 bases respectively, with 11 bases between them. CDR3 length: 15 amino acids. Full variable domain (outside the CDR3, taken from reference TRBV19 and TRBJ1-2): DGGITQSPKYLFRKEGQNVTLSCEQNLNHDAMYWYRQDPGQGLRLIYYSQIVNDFQKGDIAEGYSVSREKKESFPLTVTSAQKNPTAFYLCASSIRRGTNYGYTFGSGTRLTVV.

This chain links TRBV4-2 with TRBJ2-1; D perhaps matches TRBD2 (5 bases). CDR3 length: 15 amino acids. Trimming took off 1 base at V and 5 bases at J, with 12 bases between the two ends. The germline V gene encodes CDR1 LGHNA and CDR2 YNFKEQ. The CDR3 sequence is CASSQGSSGDNEQFF. The CDR3 DNA reads TGTGCCAGCAGCCAAGGGTCCAGCGGCGACAATGAGCAGTTCTTC.

This chain joins TRBV19 and TRBJ1-1, with 8 bases aligning to TRBD1. V lost 10 bases and J lost 7; bases outside the gene matches: 17. The length of the CDR3 is 15 residues. Germline V gene data show CDR1 as LNHDA and CDR2 as SQIVND (reference sequence). The CDR3 sequence is CATSTLTGGQDEAFF. The DNA for the CDR3 is TGTGCCACATCTACACTAACAGGGGGTCAGGATGAAGCTTTCTTT.

The chain joins TRBV28 to TRBJ1-1; possible D gene TRBD1, 5 bases. Trimming took off 1 base at V and 0 bases at J, with 18 bases between the two ends. The CDR3 sequence is 18 residues long. CDR1 is MDHEN, CDR2 SYDVKM, per germline. This chain's CDR3 is CASSLLTAAGSLNTEAFF. The CDR3 DNA is TGTGCCAGCAGTTTATTGACAGCCGCCGGTAGTTTGAACACTGAAGCTTTCTTT.

This sequence joins TRBV4-1 and TRBJ2-7, with 11 bases identical to TRBD1. Unmatched junction bases numbered 10, after V lost 3 bases and J lost 6 bases. The germline V gene encodes CDR1 MGHRA and CDR2 YSYEKL. CDR3 length: 16 amino acids. CDR3 region: CASSQPGQGADSEQYF. The DNA of the CDR3 is TGCGCCAGCAGCCAGCCTGGACAGGGGGCTGACAGCGAGCAGTACTTC.

This rearrangement joins TRBV25-1 to TRBJ2-3; 9 nucleotides match TRBD2. CDR1 and CDR2 from the germline V gene are MGHDK and SYGVNS. This CDR3 comprises 17 residues. The V gene end was trimmed by 7 bases and the J gene end by 3 bases; junction bases not matched to a gene: 14. The CDR3 sequence: CASTKGVAGAWTDTQYF. CDR3 DNA sequence: TGTGCCAGCACCAAGGGGGTAGCGGGAGCTTGGACAGATACGCAGTATTTT.

The rearrangement uses TRBV6-6 and TRBJ2-1; 8 bases match TRBD2. CDR1 is MNHNY and CDR2 is SVGAGI in the germline V gene (reference sequence). V was clipped by 5 bases and J by 5 bases; unmatched bases: 11. This CDR3 is 16 amino acids long. CDR3 sequence (DNA): TGTGCCAGCAGTACCGACCCGGGACTAGTACACAATGAGCAGTTCTTC. This gives the protein CASSTDPGLVHNEQFF.

This clone has only a few counts. The chain uses TRBV25-1 and TRBJ2-7; D gene uncertain. The CDR3 extends over 16 amino acids. The ends were cut back, 4 bases at V and 0 bases at J, with 16 bases in the middle. Germline loops: CDR1 MGHDK, CDR2 SYGVNS. The CDR3 sequence: CASSGWVNRTSYEQYF. In DNA form, the CDR3 reads TGTGCCAGCAGTGGATGGGTCAACAGAACCTCCTACGAGCAGTACTTC.

The V call is TRBV9, the J call TRBJ2-7, with 9 bases fitting TRBD2. The CDR3 has 15 residues. Germline V CDR1 and CDR2: SGDLS, YYNGEE. With 0 bases clipped from V and 2 bases from J, the junction kept 3 bases outside the gene matches. CDR3: CASSVASGKTYEQYF. DNA of the CDR3: TGTGCCAGCAGCGTAGCTAGCGGGAAAACCTACGAGCAGTACTTC.

This sequence joins TRBV5-1 and TRBJ2-3; 14 bases are shared with TRBD2. Germline V CDR1 and CDR2: SGHRS, YFSETQ. V was clipped by 4 bases and J by 4 bases; unmatched bases: 11. CDR3 length: 18 residues. The CDR3 region is CASSRAGTSGRGADTQYF. DNA for the CDR3: TGCGCCAGCAGCCGAGCCGGGACTAGCGGGAGAGGCGCAGATACGCAGTATTTT.

This clone has just a few counts. It is likely a read error, because the conserved phenylalanine at the end of the CDR3 is missing. Because the CDR3's place on the DNA is in doubt, the DNA is left out and the CDR3 is given as listed by TCRdb. V usage is TRBV7-2 and J usage is TRBJ2-7; the table's D call, TRBD2, was not checked against the DNA. The CDR3 totals 12 residues, both ends included. Germline assignment: CDR1 SGHTA and CDR2 FQGNSA. The CDR3 protein is CASSPTGGGNPS.

This clone was seen a few times. The genes are TRBV9 and TRBJ1-3; D gene uncertain. Germline CDR1 is SGDLS and CDR2 is YYNGEE. Trimming removed 0 bases from V and 4 bases from J, with 14 bases in between. There are 16 residues in the CDR3. In DNA form, the CDR3 reads TGTGCCAGCAGCGTAGACGTCAGGAGGGAGGGAAACACCATATATTTT. It codes for CASSVDVRREGNTIYF.

The chain is built from TRBV27 and TRBJ2-5; perhaps TRBD2 as D (6 bases). The ends were cut back, 0 bases at V and 5 bases at J, with 10 bases in the middle. The CDR3 is made up of 14 amino acids. CDR1 and CDR2 (germline): MNHEY, SMNVEV (reference sequence). CDR3 protein: CASSLSGGLETQYF. The CDR3 DNA reads TGTGCCAGCAGTTTATCGGGGGGATTGGAGACCCAGTACTTC.

The sample holds a few counts of this clone. CDR3 coding DNA: TGTGCCAGCAGTGCTAGTGAGACCTACGAGCAGTACTTC. Encoded protein: CASSASETYEQYF. V and J are TRBV6-1 and TRBJ2-7; the D is unclear. CDR1 is MNHNS, CDR2 SASEGT, per germline. V was clipped by 4 bases and J by 2 bases, with 9 bases between them. CDR3 length: 13 residues.

This sequence joins TRBV30 and TRBJ2-5; 10 bases agree with TRBD2. From germline, CDR1 is GTSNPN and CDR2 SVGIG (reference sequence). There are 15 residues in the CDR3. The trim removed 1 base at V and 4 bases at J, leaving 6 bases unmatched. CDR3 sequence: CAWSGLAGAAETQYF. CDR3 sequence (DNA): TGTGCCTGGAGTGGGCTAGCGGGAGCGGCAGAGACCCAGTACTTC. The full variable domain, its missing parts supplied by reference TRBV30 and TRBJ2-5, is SQTIHQWPATLVQPVGSPLSLECTVEGTSNPNLYWYRQAAGRGLQLLFYSVGIGQISSEVPQNLSASRPQDRQFILSSKKLLLSDSGFYLCAWSGLAGAAETQYFGPGTRLLVL.